A single sample is the source of the 17 T cell receptor beta chains below, sequenced in a study of Graves' ophthalmopathy and Graves' hyperthyroidism. Amplification targeted the TCR beta CDR3 regions, with RNA transcripts as the source material. The first-round RT-PCR employed HTBI primers together with the Qiagen OneStep RT-PCR kit. A multiplex PCR was then performed as the second round. TCRdb passed the multiplex PCR reads through MiXCR, listing each CDR3 protein once. This sample has some 370,000 distinct CDR3 sequences, with roughly 15% found just once. The specimen sequenced was peripheral blood. The receptors originated from an adult woman with stable Graves' hyperthyroidism.

This clonotype was detected ten times or more. The CDR3 region has the DNA TGTGCCAGCAGCCCGGGACAGGGGTTACAAGAGACCCAGTACTTC. Protein sequence: CASSPGQGLQETQYF. The rearrangement links TRBV7-9 to TRBJ2-5; 10 nucleotides line up with TRBD1. Per the germline V gene, CDR1 is SEHNR and CDR2 is FQNEAQ (reference sequence). V lost 5 bases to trimming and J lost 2 bases; unmatched junction nucleotides: 5. The CDR3 length is 15 residues.

This clonotype was recorded at least ten times. The chain joins TRBV27 to TRBJ1-5; D is unclear. In germline, CDR1 is MNHEY, CDR2 SMNVEV (reference sequence). Trimming stripped 2 bases from V and 6 bases from J, with 11 bases between. The CDR3 spans 14 residues. The CDR3 reads CASSLERAGQPQHF. The DNA for the CDR3 is TGTGCCAGCAGTTTAGAGAGGGCGGGTCAGCCCCAGCATTTT.

The chain links TRBV11-1 to TRBJ2-2, with D possibly TRBD1 on 6 matching bases. CDR1 is SGHAT, CDR2 FQDESV, per germline (reference sequence). The CDR3 consists of 15 residues. The V and J ends lost 5 bases and 4 bases respectively, with 14 bases between them. CDR3 sequence: CASSTGQLITGELFF. The DNA for the CDR3 is TGTGCCAGCAGCACGGGACAACTAATCACCGGGGAGCTGTTTTTT.

This clonotype was observed a few times. The chain employs TRBV27 and TRBJ2-7; 8 nucleotides match TRBD1. This CDR3 region has 14 residues. Germline V gene sequence: CDR1 MNHEY, CDR2 SMNVEV (reference sequence). V was clipped by 5 bases and J by 5 bases; unmatched bases: 8. As DNA, the CDR3 is TGTGCCAGCAGTGTCTCGACAGGGGTTGACGAGCAGTACTTC. It codes for CASSVSTGVDEQYF.

This chain joins TRBV27 and TRBJ2-5; 10 nucleotides match TRBD1. The trim removed 5 bases at V and 1 base at J, leaving 4 bases unmatched. Germline CDR1 and CDR2: MNHEY and SMNVEV (reference sequence). The CDR3 spans 15 residues. The CDR3 DNA reads as TGTGCCAGCAGTCGGGGACAGGGGCTCCAAGAGACCCAGTACTTC. This sequence encodes CASSRGQGLQETQYF.

This clonotype was recorded at least ten times. The chain links TRBV29-1 to TRBJ1-1, with D perhaps matching TRBD1 (6 bases). Germline loops: CDR1 SQVTM, CDR2 ANQGSEA. CDR3 length equals 14 residues. V shed 3 bases and J shed 1 base, with 12 bases lying between them. The CDR3 sequence is CSVDPTGRNTEAFF. The DNA of the CDR3 is TGCAGCGTTGATCCTACAGGGCGGAACACTGAAGCTTTCTTT.

Ten or more counts support this clonotype. This chain links TRBV11-2 with TRBJ2-4, with D perhaps TRBD1 (5 bases). The CDR3 is 14 residues long. The germline CDR1 and CDR2 sequences are SGHAT and FQNNGV. V lost 5 bases to trimming and J lost 0 bases, with 8 bases between them. CDR3 bases: TGTGCCAGCAGCGACAGCCTAGCCAAAAACATTCAGTACTTC. Its translation is CASSDSLAKNIQYF.

V is TRBV6-1 and J is TRBJ1-2; D is possibly TRBD1 (5 bases). Deletions cut 8 bases from V and 3 bases from J, with 13 bases between. Germline V gene lookup returns CDR1 MNHNS and CDR2 SASEGT. The CDR3 has 13 residues. CDR3 nucleotides: TGTGCCAGCGGTGTGGGACGCGACTATGGCTACACCTTC. Protein: CASGVGRDYGYTF.

Points on this clonotype: One end of the junction fails to match germline, which may point to a read error. The chain employs TRBV12-3 or TRBV12-4 and TRBJ1-1; a weak D match, TRBD1 (5 bases). CDR3 length: 13 residues. The CDR3: CASSLTWGTDAFF. The CDR3 region has the DNA TGTGCCAGCAGTTTAACTTGGGGCACTGATGCTTTCTTT.

This clonotype occurred many times. In DNA, the CDR3 is TGTGCCAGCAGTCTCCACACAGGGGGCGGCAATCAGCCCCAGCATTTT. Its translation: CASSLHTGGGNQPQHF. This chain connects TRBV12-3 or TRBV12-4 to TRBJ1-5, with 9 nucleotides matching TRBD1. Trimming at V came to 5 bases and at J to 2 bases, leaving 7 bases not matched to a gene. The CDR3 sequence is 16 residues long.

This chain joins TRBV19 and TRBJ2-7; D unclear. The CDR3 runs 15 residues. CDR1 LNHDA and CDR2 SQIVND come from the germline V gene (reference sequence). Trimming removed 0 bases at V and 0 bases at J, with 9 bases between. For the CDR3, the DNA is TGTGCCAGTAGTATAGACAGTGGGGTCTCCTACGAGCAGTACTTC. Its translation: CASSIDSGVSYEQYF.

This clonotype has ten or more counts. Because the CDR3 is missing its conserved closing phenylalanine or tryptophan, this is likely a read error. The V gene is TRBV28, the J gene TRBJ1-5, with D possibly being TRBD1 (5 bases). Trimming stripped 5 bases from V and 1 base from J, with 6 bases between. CDR3 length: 13 residues. CDR1 is MDHEN, CDR2 SYDVKM, per germline. The CDR3 DNA follows: TGTGCCAGCAGTCAGGGAAGCAATCAGCCCCAGCATCTT. This encodes CASSQGSNQPQHL.

This clonotype was recorded many times. The rearrangement joins TRBV4-1 to TRBJ2-5; 7 nucleotides align to TRBD1. Germline trimming cut 3 bases from V and 4 bases from J; bases unmatched to any gene: 11. CDR3 length: 16 residues. CDR1 is MGHRA and CDR2 is YSYEKL in the germline V gene. CDR3 DNA: TGCGCCAGCAGCCAGGGATTAACAGGGGCCTCAGAGACCCAGTACTTC. This encodes CASSQGLTGASETQYF.

This clonotype was detected many times. The rearrangement joins TRBV6-2 or TRBV6-3 to TRBJ2-7; D unresolved. Germline V CDR1 and CDR2: MNHEY, SVGEGT. This CDR3 is 14 amino acids long. The V gene lost 2 bases and the J gene lost 2 bases, with 10 bases spanning the gap. The CDR3: CASSYSRPAYEQYF. The CDR3 DNA is TGTGCCAGCAGTTACAGCAGGCCAGCCTACGAGCAGTACTTC.

This clonotype was recorded at least ten times. V is TRBV5-5 and J is TRBJ2-7; D remains unclear. Trimming took off 4 bases at V and 0 bases at J, with 8 bases between the two ends. This CDR3 region has 13 residues. In germline, CDR1 is SGHKS, CDR2 YYEKEE (reference sequence). CDR3 sequence (DNA): TGTGCCAGCAGCGGGCCGAGCTCCTACGAGCAGTACTTC. Its protein is CASSGPSSYEQYF.

This clonotype was counted many times. A much bigger clone sits one base away, suggesting this may be a read error. The chain joins TRBV28 to TRBJ2-7, with 11 bases aligning to TRBD2. The V and J ends lost 4 bases and 2 bases, in that order; junction bases with no gene match: 4. Germline V gives CDR1 MDHEN, CDR2 SYDVKM. The CDR3 runs 15 residues. DNA of the CDR3: TGTGCCAGCAGTTCTCCGACTAGCGGGACCTACGAGCAGTACTTC. Translating it yields CASSSPTSGTYEQYF. Full variable domain (remainder filled in from reference TRBV28 and TRBJ2-7): DVKVTQSSRYLVKRTGEKVFLECVQDMDHENMFWYRQDPGLGLRLIYFSYDVKMKEKGDIPEGYSVSREKKERFSLILESASTNQTSMYLCASSSPTSGTYEQYFGPGTRLTVT.

This chain connects TRBV18 to TRBJ1-6, with D possibly TRBD1 on 5 matching bases. The CDR3 contains 15 residues. V was shortened by 3 bases and J by 6 bases, with 12 bases between the two germline ends. Germline V CDR1 and CDR2: KGHSH, LQKENI. The CDR3 protein is CASSPETVSNSPLHF. The CDR3 DNA reads TGTGCCAGCTCACCGGAGACAGTCAGTAATTCACCCCTCCACTTT.